Sequencing of this T cell receptor beta chain was carried out in a study of control samples from healthy donors and cancer patients. The method was immunoSEQ multiplex PCR; TCRdb's version includes in-frame clones alone and lacks a portion of them. The data hold around 200,000 clones, with 90% to 95% observed a single time. CDR1 is MDHEN, CDR2 SYDVKM, per germline. The CDR3 covers 13 residues. V lost 1 base and J 0 bases, leaving 2 bases between the germline ends. The chain couples TRBV28 to TRBJ2-3; D is unclear. This TCR was recovered from a woman aged 25-40 years in good health. The sequenced sample was blood. CDR3 region: CASSLSSTDTQYF. CDR3 in DNA: TGTGCCAGCAGTTTATCCAGCACAGATACGCAGTATTTT.